Given below is one T cell receptor (beta chain) in context. Antigen specificity is unknown. Data came from immunoSEQ multiplex PCR; TCRdb stores just in-frame clones and leaves some out. This sample has 70,000 to 90,000 clones, with about four fifths found just once. This record comes from a study of radiotherapy plus CTLA-4 blockade in lung cancer. Study as a whole: Of all patients, over 15% responded objectively and 31% showed disease control. General study results and limits: Radiotherapy plus ipilimumab was followed by expansion in blood of tumor-derived TCR clones.

Per the germline V gene, CDR1 is MNHEY and CDR2 is SVGAGI. The ends lost 0 bases at V and 10 bases at J; junction bases unmatched: 9. The CDR3 runs to 15 residues. V is TRBV6-5 and J is TRBJ2-1; 7 nucleotides agree with TRBD2. This clonotype was obtained from a human donor with non-small cell lung cancer who had stable disease on radiotherapy plus ipilimumab. Sequences were derived from peripheral blood, sampled from a patient treated with radiotherapy plus ipilimumab. The CDR3 sequence is CASSYSRASGDEQFF. CDR3 bases: TGTGCCAGCAGTTACTCGAGGGCCAGCGGGGACGAGCAGTTCTTC.